The source of this T cell receptor beta chain is a study of blood T cell repertoires in COVID-19. As for the study in general: Samples came from the United States, Italy and Spain, spanning acute and convalescent COVID-19. Nucleic acid was either cDNA or gDNA, and it came from T cells, B-cell-depleted T cells, or PBMCs.

In the source study's methods: Amplification of reference gene primers was used by the study to estimate nucleated cell counts. Data came from immunoSEQ multiplex PCR; TCRdb stores just in-frame clones and leaves some out. V, J and clone size derive from that table, while D and trimming were established from the DNA sequence. The data show roughly 350,000 clones, roughly 90% seen once. The sequence was collected from a woman aged 50 to 65 with active or convalescent COVID-19. What was sequenced was peripheral blood.

The CDR3 loop is CASSMENSPLHF. The CDR3 DNA follows: TGTGCCAGTAGTATGGAGAACTCACCCCTCCACTTT. The V and J genes are TRBV19 and TRBJ1-6; D is uncertain. Germline V gene lookup returns CDR1 LNHDA and CDR2 SQIVND (reference sequence). The CDR3 spans 12 residues. The V end lost 3 bases, the J end lost 10 bases, and 7 bases lay between the germline ends.